The rows below give T cell receptor beta chains drawn from one sample of a study of blood T cell repertoires in COVID-19. Measured with immunoSEQ multiplex PCR; TCRdb has only the in-frame clones, and not every one. Of 81,000 or so clones in the sample, about 89% were seen once. The specimen sequenced was peripheral blood. The origin of the receptors is an older man with active or convalescent COVID-19. Each CDR3 is given with its conserved first and last residue. D genes are given only for firm matches. Size tells how often a clone was seen (once, few, many) or the class of an expanded clone, and some rows leave it out.

v_gene	abundance	j_gene	d_gene	CDR3aa	CDR3nt
TRBV2	once	TRBJ1-2	.	CASSDRGALGYGYTF	TGTGCCAGCAGTGATCGGGGGGCGCTTGGCTATGGCTACACCTTC
TRBV4-1	.	TRBJ1-1	.	CASSQERNTEAFF	TGCGCCAGCAGCCAAGAGCGGAACACTGAAGCTTTCTTT
TRBV6-1	.	TRBJ2-1	TRBD2	CASSEVAGPYNEQFF	TGTGCCAGCAGTGAAGTAGCGGGGCCATACAATGAGCAGTTCTTC
TRBV24-1	.	TRBJ2-1	.	CATSDASADNEQFF	TGTGCCACCAGTGATGCCTCGGCGGACAATGAGCAGTTCTTC
TRBV27	once	TRBJ1-5	.	CASKGDSNQPQHF	TGTGCCAGCAAGGGGGATAGCAATCAGCCCCAGCATTTT
TRBV29-1	.	TRBJ2-3	TRBD2	CSVENGERLAGDTQYF	TGCAGCGTTGAAAACGGGGAAAGGCTAGCGGGCGATACGCAGTATTTT
TRBV7-3	.	TRBJ2-3	TRBD1	CASSKWTGGEADTQYF	TGTGCCAGCAGCAAATGGACAGGGGGCGAAGCAGATACGCAGTATTTT
TRBV6-5	.	TRBJ1-2	.	CASSSGYGYTF	TGTGCCAGCAGTTCGGGGTATGGCTACACCTTC
TRBV27	.	TRBJ2-7	TRBD2	CASSLNSGGYEQYF	TGTGCCAGCAGTCTCAATAGCGGGGGATACGAGCAGTACTTC
TRBV18	.	TRBJ2-5	.	CASSPLGHTAQETQYF	TGTGCCAGCTCACCACTTGGGCATACGGCCCAAGAGACCCAGTACTTC
TRBV2	few	TRBJ1-5	TRBD1	CASRETGAGDQPQHF	TGTGCCAGCAGGGAGACAGGGGCCGGGGATCAGCCCCAGCATTTT
TRBV7-2	.	TRBJ2-7	TRBD1	CASSLANRGSSYEQYF	TGTGCCAGCAGCTTAGCTAACAGGGGGAGCTCCTACGAGCAGTACTTC
TRBV10-3	once	TRBJ2-2	.	CATRPGHDTGELFF	TGTGCCACCCGACCGGGACACGACACCGGGGAGCTGTTTTTT
TRBV27	.	TRBJ1-1	.	CASSSPGQNTEAFF	TGTGCCAGCAGTTCCCCGGGACAGAACACTGAAGCTTTCTTT
TRBV5-8	.	TRBJ2-2	.	CASSLVEGELFF	TGTGCCAGCAGCTTGGTGGAGGGGGAGCTGTTTTTT
TRBV6-1	once	TRBJ1-5	TRBD1	CASSDRDRDQPQHF	TGTGCCAGCAGTGACCGGGACAGGGACCAGCCCCAGCATTTT
TRBV7-9	.	TRBJ2-7	.	CASSLVSLAAEQYF	TGTGCCAGCAGCTTAGTATCCCTCGCGGCCGAGCAGTACTTC
TRBV5-4	.	TRBJ1-1	TRBD1	CASSSKQGETTEAFF	TGTGCCAGCAGCTCAAAACAGGGGGAAACCACTGAAGCTTTCTTT
TRBV10-3	once	TRBJ2-2	.	CAITVNPNTGELFF	TGTGCCATCACCGTAAATCCGAACACCGGGGAGCTGTTTTTT
TRBV30	.	TRBJ1-1	.	CAWIPRPLRAFF	TGTGCCTGGATCCCCAGGCCCCTGAGAGCTTTCTTT
TRBV20-1	.	TRBJ2-1	.	CSAGALSYNEQFF	TGCAGTGCTGGTGCTCTCTCCTACAATGAGCAGTTCTTC
TRBV5-6	.	TRBJ1-1	TRBD1	CASSLGPQGFNTEAFF	TGTGCCAGCAGCTTGGGGCCACAGGGGTTCAACACTGAAGCTTTCTTT
TRBV7-3	.	TRBJ2-5	.	CASSLGGSQETQYF	TGTGCCAGCAGCCTAGGCGGCAGCCAAGAGACCCAGTACTTC
TRBV27	.	TRBJ1-1	.	CASRPTGGGGAFF	TGTGCCAGCAGACCGACTGGGGGCGGCGGAGCTTTCTTT
TRBV7-8	.	TRBJ2-1	TRBD1	CASLDPRGLPASNEQFF	TGTGCCAGCCTAGACCCAAGGGGGCTACCTGCTAGCAATGAGCAGTTCTTC
TRBV6-4	.	TRBJ1-3	.	CAKTRPGVGSGNTIYF	TGTGCAAAAACACGACCAGGGGTAGGGTCTGGAAACACCATATATTTT
TRBV29-1	.	TRBJ1-1	TRBD1	CSGLPGQGYTEAFF	TGCAGCGGATTACCGGGACAGGGATACACTGAAGCTTTCTTT
TRBV5-6	.	TRBJ1-2	.	CASKGGGYTF	TGTGCCAGCAAAGGAGGGGGCTACACCTTC
TRBV5-4	.	TRBJ2-1	TRBD2	CASSPAPGGRKVGNEQFF	TGTGCCAGCAGCCCCGCTCCGGGGGGGCGTAAAGTGGGGAATGAGCAGTTCTTC
TRBV5-1	few	TRBJ1-1	.	CASSGFGDRNEAFF	TGCGCCAGCAGCGGTTTCGGGGATCGAAATGAAGCTTTCTTT
TRBV5-4	.	TRBJ1-1	.	CASRPKGDTEAFF	TGTGCCAGCAGACCAAAGGGGGACACTGAAGCTTTCTTT
TRBV19	.	TRBJ1-1	TRBD1	CASKTGFYTEAFF	TGTGCCAGCAAGACAGGGTTTTACACTGAAGCTTTCTTT
TRBV18	.	TRBJ1-4	.	CASSPFRGPGDEKLFF	TGTGCCAGCTCACCTTTTAGAGGACCCGGGGATGAAAAACTGTTTTTT
TRBV5-1	.	TRBJ2-3	TRBD1	CASRPTGTGETDTQYF	TGCGCCAGCAGACCTACCGGGACAGGGGAAACAGATACGCAGTATTTT
TRBV2	.	TRBJ2-1	TRBD2	CASSPIRTSRYNEQFF	TGTGCCAGCAGTCCAATCCGGACTAGCAGATACAATGAGCAGTTCTTC
TRBV6-2/TRBV6-3	few	TRBJ1-5	TRBD1	CASSQGQGATVSNQPQHF	TGTGCCAGCAGTCAGGGACAGGGGGCCACAGTTAGCAATCAGCCCCAGCATTTT
TRBV9	.	TRBJ2-3	TRBD2	CASSVLPSGTTDTQYF	TGTGCCAGCAGCGTTCTCCCTAGCGGGACCACAGATACGCAGTATTTT
TRBV6-5	.	TRBJ1-2	TRBD1	CASSQRQGRSYGYTF	TGTGCCAGCAGTCAACGACAGGGAAGGAGCTATGGCTACACCTTC
TRBV5-1	.	TRBJ2-3	.	CASSSLGLVGTDTQYF	TGCGCCAGCAGCTCTCTAGGACTGGTGGGCACAGATACGCAGTATTTT
TRBV30	.	TRBJ1-2	TRBD1	CAWSVTGRFYGYTF	TGTGCCTGGAGTGTGACAGGGAGGTTCTATGGCTACACCTTC
TRBV6-5	.	TRBJ2-1	TRBD1	CASRRDRDRNEQFF	TGTGCCAGCCGCAGGGACAGGGATCGCAATGAGCAGTTCTTC
TRBV5-5	.	TRBJ2-1	.	CASSLEGRGNNEQFF	TGTGCCAGCAGCTTGGAAGGGCGGGGAAACAATGAGCAGTTCTTC
TRBV6-5	.	TRBJ1-4	TRBD1	CASSYDGQGQEKLFF	TGTGCCAGCAGTTACGACGGACAGGGTCAAGAAAAACTGTTTTTT